The 20 T cell receptor beta chains below were found in one sample sequenced in a study of identical twins. TCRdb ran MiXCR on the 5' RACE reads and lists one entry per CDR3 protein. Among about 660,000 distinct CDR3 sequences listed, around 8.3% were seen once. The sample was also linked to a second study, of yellow fever vaccine responses in identical twins.

The sample comprised PBMCs. The receptors stem from a woman aged 18 to 35 in good health.

V is TRBV30 and J is TRBJ2-7; 10 bases fit TRBD1. The CDR3 loop spans 17 amino acids. Germline CDR1 is GTSNPN and CDR2 is SVGIG (reference sequence). After removal of 0 bases from V and 2 bases from J, the junction contained 10 bases not matched to a gene. CDR3 in amino acids: CAWSVETGTGVPYEQYF. CDR3 bases: TGTGCCTGGAGTGTAGAAACCGGGACAGGGGTCCCCTACGAGCAGTACTTC.

In this sample, this clonotype turned up a few times. The chain couples TRBV7-2 to TRBJ2-3, with no clear D. V dropped 2 bases and J dropped 5 bases, with 8 bases sitting between them. Germline values: CDR1 SGHTA, CDR2 FQGNSA. The CDR3 loop spans 13 amino acids. Written as DNA, the CDR3 is TGTGCCAGCAGCTTACAGTCGGGAGATACGCAGTATTTT. It is translated as CASSLQSGDTQYF. Full variable domain (remainder filled in from reference TRBV7-2 and TRBJ2-3): GAGVSQSPSNKVTEKGKDVELRCDPISGHTALYWYRQSLGQGLEFLIYFQGNSAPDKSGLPSDRFSAERTGGSVSTLTIQRTQQEDSAVYLCASSLQSGDTQYFGPGTRLTVL.

There are many counts of this clonotype. The V and J genes are TRBV2 and TRBJ2-7, with a tentative D call TRBD1 (5 bases). CDR1 SNHLY and CDR2 FYNNEI come from the germline V gene. V gave up 7 bases and J gave up 3 bases, with 16 bases separating them. The CDR3 length is 14 residues. CDR3 coding DNA: TGTGCCAGCACCACAGACAGCCTTGTCTACGAGCAGTACTTC. Protein product: CASTTDSLVYEQYF.

Only a few counts were recorded for this clonotype. The rearrangement uses TRBV6-2 or TRBV6-3 and TRBJ2-7; the match to TRBD1 covers 9 bases. Unmatched junction bases numbered 4, after V lost 0 bases and J lost 1 base. The CDR3 is made up of 16 amino acids. CDR1 is MNHEY and CDR2 is SVGEGT in the germline V gene. The DNA of the CDR3 is TGTGCCAGCAGTTACTCCGGACAGGGGCTATCCTACGAGCAGTACTTC. Residues: CASSYSGQGLSYEQYF.

This clonotype showed up just a few times. V usage is TRBV11-1 and J usage is TRBJ2-7, with TRBD2 identical over 14 bases. J lost 0 bases, V lost 4 bases, and 11 bases had no gene match. The CDR3 spans 19 residues. Looked up from germline, CDR1 is SGHAT and CDR2 is FQDESV (reference sequence). The CDR3 loop reads CASSSGTSGRGLGSYEQYF. The CDR3 coding sequence is TGTGCCAGCAGCTCCGGGACTAGCGGGAGAGGTTTGGGCTCCTACGAGCAGTACTTC.

This clonotype was counted only a few times. The chain combines TRBV6-2 or TRBV6-3 with TRBJ1-1, with 8 bases matching TRBD1. Germline trimming cut 7 bases from V and 7 bases from J; bases unmatched to any gene: 5. Germline V gene sequence: CDR1 MNHEY, CDR2 SVGEGT. The CDR3 length is 12 residues. The CDR3 here is CASIGQGIEAFF. The DNA for the CDR3 is TGTGCCAGCATCGGACAGGGAATTGAAGCTTTCTTT.

This clonotype was counted at least ten times. This CDR3 is CASSVVQGRQETQYF. The CDR3 nucleotides are TGTGCCAGCAGCGTAGTACAGGGAAGACAAGAGACCCAGTACTTC. V gene TRBV9 combines with J gene TRBJ2-5; TRBD1 might be the D (6 bases). V lost 0 bases, J lost 2 bases, and 11 bases lay in between. CDR1 SGDLS and CDR2 YYNGEE come from the germline V gene. The CDR3 is made up of 15 amino acids.

This clonotype has just a few counts. The rearrangement uses TRBV20-1 and TRBJ1-1; D unclear. This CDR3 contains 15 residues. Germline V CDR1 and CDR2: DFQATT, SNEGSKA (reference sequence). V lost 5 bases and J 14 bases, leaving 30 bases between the germline ends. As DNA, the CDR3 is TGCAGTGCTTTCCCTCAACGGCTCCCCATCCTGTCAGCCTTCTTT. It codes for CSAFPQRLPILSAFF.

This clonotype was seen at least ten times. CDR3 nucleotides: TGCAGTGCTAGTTCCGGGGGCAATCAGCCCCAGCATTTT. It translates to CSASSGGNQPQHF. J is TRBJ1-5 and V is TRBV20-1; no reliable D call. V dropped 3 bases and J dropped 2 bases, with 8 bases sitting between them. This CDR3 has 13 residues. The germline V gene has CDR1 DFQATT and CDR2 SNEGSKA (reference sequence).

This clonotype was counted ten times or more. The chain has TRBV6-4 and TRBJ2-3; D is undetermined. The CDR3 totals 13 residues. V gave up 4 bases and J gave up 0 bases, with 5 bases separating them. Germline CDR1 and CDR2: MRHNA and SNTAGT. CDR3 in amino acids: CASSVSSTDTQYF. CDR3 sequence (DNA): TGTGCCAGCAGTGTCTCCAGCACAGATACGCAGTATTTT.

This chain connects TRBV5-1 to TRBJ2-7; D is possibly TRBD1 or TRBD2 (5 bases each). This CDR3 contains 15 residues. Trimming took 4 bases from V and 6 from J, leaving 20 bases between them. Germline V gene data show CDR1 as SGHRS and CDR2 as YFSETQ. The CDR3 here is CASSEHLRGSSEQYF. The CDR3 bases are TGCGCCAGCAGCGAGCACCTGAGGGGTTCTAGCGAGCAGTACTTC.

The V gene is TRBV7-9, the J gene TRBJ2-7; D not resolved. The germline CDR1 and CDR2 sequences are SEHNR and FQNEAQ (reference sequence). The CDR3 runs 12 residues. Trimming removed 4 bases from V and 5 bases from J, with 9 bases in between. The CDR3 loop reads CASSSNSNEQYF. The CDR3 DNA follows: TGTGCCAGCAGCTCAAACAGTAACGAGCAGTACTTC.

Only a few counts were recorded for this clonotype. The chain employs TRBV20-1 and TRBJ2-2, with 12 bases lining up with TRBD2. The CDR3 runs 15 residues. Germline lookup yields CDR1 DFQATT and CDR2 SNEGSKA (reference sequence). J lost 4 bases, V lost 5 bases, and 5 bases had no gene match. CDR3 coding DNA: TGCAGTGCTCCCCTAGCGGGAGGGATCACCGGGGAGCTGTTTTTT. The encoded protein is CSAPLAGGITGELFF.

At least ten counts were recorded for this clonotype. The chain joins TRBV28 to TRBJ2-1; 7 positions match TRBD1. Unmatched junction bases numbered 3, after V lost 6 bases and J lost 4 bases. Germline lookup yields CDR1 MDHEN and CDR2 SYDVKM. CDR3 length equals 13 residues. Here the CDR3 reads CASSLDRYNEQFF. The CDR3 nucleotides read TGTGCCAGCAGCTTGGACAGGTACAATGAGCAGTTCTTC.

The chain employs TRBV28 and TRBJ2-4; 11 nucleotides line up with TRBD1. The V and J ends lost 1 base and 2 bases, in that order; junction bases with no gene match: 4. CDR1 and CDR2 from the germline V gene are MDHEN and SYDVKM. The CDR3 covers 17 residues. The CDR3 protein is CASSLLGQGVTKNIQYF. As DNA, the CDR3 is TGTGCCAGCAGTTTATTGGGACAGGGGGTGACCAAAAACATTCAGTACTTC.

This clonotype was seen a handful of times. The chain couples TRBV9 to TRBJ2-7; maybe TRBD2 (6 bases). CDR3 length equals 14 residues. V was pared by 2 bases and J by 3 bases, with 12 bases between. Germline V gene lookup returns CDR1 SGDLS and CDR2 YYNGEE. In DNA form, the CDR3 reads TGTGCCAGCAGCGTGGAAATGGGGGGCTACGAGCAGTACTTC. Protein sequence: CASSVEMGGYEQYF. The whole variable domain, filled in from reference TRBV9 and TRBJ2-7, reads DSGVTQTPKHLITATGQRVTLRCSPRSGDLSVYWYQQSLDQGLQFLIQYYNGEERAKGNILERFSAQQFPDLHSELNLSSLELGDSALYFCASSVEMGGYEQYFGPGTRLTVT.

The table lists this clonotype with many counts. The chain uses TRBV20-1 and TRBJ2-1; D remains ambiguous. Germline V lookup: CDR1 DFQATT, CDR2 SNEGSKA (reference sequence). This CDR3 comprises 12 residues. Written as DNA, the CDR3 is TGCAGAGCGAATGGGGCCTACAATGAGCAGTTCTTC. The encoded protein is CRANGAYNEQFF.

This clonotype was seen a few times. J is TRBJ2-7 and V is TRBV10-3; 11 bases align to TRBD2. The CDR3 is made up of 16 amino acids. CDR1 is ENHRY, CDR2 SYGVKD, per germline. V gave up 4 bases and J gave up 0 bases; unmatched junction bases: 5. CDR3 loop: CAISVTSGAHSYEQYF. CDR3 DNA sequence: TGTGCCATCAGTGTGACTAGCGGGGCTCACTCCTACGAGCAGTACTTC.

J is TRBJ2-5 and V is TRBV15; D gene uncertain. The CDR3 runs to 13 residues. With 4 bases removed from V and 4 bases from J, the gap between germline ends came to 10 bases. The germline gives CDR1 LNHNV, CDR2 YYDKDF (reference sequence). CDR3 in amino acids: CATSNPDGETQYF. CDR3 nucleotide sequence: TGTGCCACCAGCAACCCAGACGGAGAGACCCAGTACTTC.

This clonotype showed up just a few times. The V gene is TRBV7-8, the J gene TRBJ2-7; TRBD1 matches at 11 bases. Trimming took 2 bases from V and 6 from J; bases not matched to a gene: 6. There are 15 residues in the CDR3. CDR1 and CDR2 (germline): SGHVS, FQNEAQ. The CDR3: CASSLPGTGGGEQYF. In nucleotides, the CDR3 is TGTGCCAGCAGCTTACCCGGGACAGGGGGAGGCGAGCAGTACTTC. The full variable domain, with the rest looked up from reference TRBV7-8 and TRBJ2-7, is GAGVSQSPRYKVAKRGQDVALRCDPISGHVSLFWYQQALGQGPEFLTYFQNEAQLDKSGLPSDRFFAERPEGSVSTLKIQRTQQEDSAVYLCASSLPGTGGGEQYFGPGTRLTVT.